This T cell receptor beta chain was obtained from a study of cytomegalovirus exposure and HLA in healthy donors. Study-wide results and limits: Many donors carried some public TCRs, although rarity characterized most TCR sequences.

A multiplex PCR was run with 60 Vbeta primers and 13 Jbeta primers. Profiling relied on immunoSEQ multiplex PCR, and the TCRdb table lists in-frame clones only, not all of them. The repertoire holds 90,000 to 120,000 clones, with approximately 84% as singletons. As regards this clone: Its antigen remains unidentified.

Per the germline V gene, CDR1 is MGHRA and CDR2 is YSYEKL. Trimming took off 1 base at V and 4 bases at J, with 19 bases between the two ends. This CDR3 spans 17 amino acids. The V call is TRBV4-1, the J call TRBJ1-2, with a weak D call TRBD1 (6 bases). Sequencing used PBMCs. The source is a young man in good health and CMV-seronegative. CDR3 in DNA: TGCGCCAGCAGCCAAGGCCTAACTTCAGGGGACCTCTATGGCTACACCTTC. Residues: CASSQGLTSGDLYGYTF.